This TCR beta chain came from a study of identical twins. Healthy Caucasians were all of the donors. General study findings and limits: Out-of-frame beta sequences exhibited a weaker degree of excess twin sharing. Models underestimated how often monozygotic twins shared out-of-frame TCR alpha.

Via MiXCR, TCRdb re-called the 5' RACE reads, giving one row per CDR3 protein. Found here are 690,000 or so distinct CDR3 sequences, over 5% of them singletons; the top ten hold 1.5% to 2%. The CDR3 extends over 14 amino acids. Looked up from germline, CDR1 is SGHRS and CDR2 is YFSETQ. J lost 6 bases, V lost 4 bases, and 7 bases had no gene match. This clonotype was picked up many times. Its antigen is not known. The specimen was naive T cells sorted from blood. The rearrangement joins TRBV5-1 to TRBJ2-1, with 7 bases matching TRBD1. This receptor was obtained from a man aged 18-30 years in good health. In DNA form, the CDR3 reads TGCGCCAGCAGCCATGGGACAGCGCCCAATGAGCAGTTCTTC. Protein sequence: CASSHGTAPNEQFF.